This TCR beta chain was captured in a study of T cells in women clearing cervical HPV infection. TCRdb keeps only in-frame clones here, not all; method: immunoSEQ multiplex PCR. The sample data list approximately 37,000 clones. The receptor's source is a woman aged 18-69 years with a cervical HPV16 infection that either progressed to CIN3+ or cleared (not recorded which). The sequencing input was blood buffy coat.

The DNA read from the CDR3 is TGTGCCAGCAGTGACTCGAGGCAGGTCCCCTGGCCC. Protein product: CASSDSRQVPWP. The entire CDR3 protein reads CASSDSRQVPWPLHF. The chain is built from TRBV6-4 and TRBJ1-6; D remains unclear. The read ends 3 residues shy of where the CDR3 ends; the end is completed using the germline J gene. Germline values: CDR1 MRHNA, CDR2 SNTAGT. This CDR3 comprises 15 residues.